The text below deals with one T cell receptor (beta chain). Its antigen is not known. A read error is likely, as this CDR3 ends without the conserved phenylalanine or tryptophan. The data were obtained in a study of tumor-infiltrating lymphocytes in primary liver carcinoma. From approximately 490 ng total RNA, TCR beta cDNA was generated with a primer in the constant region. Libraries of TCR beta came from three nested multiplex PCR rounds with slightly modified ARM-PCR. For roughly 11 cycles apiece, the opening two PCR rounds ran with TRBV1-TRBV30 forward primers and a C-beta reverse primer. TCRdb re-called the multiplex PCR reads with MiXCR, one entry per CDR3 protein. The sample holds approximately 92,000 distinct CDR3 sequences, more than 65% seen once. Co-extraction of RNA and DNA was performed on about 20-33 mg of unsorted bulk tissue. Findings of the study overall: Only about 7.5-24% of top clones were detected in all five tumor regions.

CDR3 size: 11 residues. Germline CDR1 and CDR2: SQVTM and ANQGSEA. V gave up 6 bases and J gave up 3 bases, with 9 bases separating them. The TCR comes from a woman aged 55 to 70 with primary liver carcinoma and hepatitis B virus infection. Sequencing used liver tumor tissue from sampling region 5. The subset was: tumor region T5, tumor centre. The chain recombines TRBV29-1 with TRBJ2-7, with D tentatively TRBD2 (6 bases). The CDR3, as DNA: TGCAGCGTCGGGACTCACTACGAGCAGTACTCC. Its translation: CSVGTHYEQYS.